A single sample is the source of the 5 T cell receptor beta chains below, sequenced in a study of technical replicates of blood from a handful of donors. The repertoire was sequenced with immunoSEQ multiplex PCR; TCRdb's copy has only in-frame clones and lacks some. The table lists 60,000 to 65,000 clones, over 75% of them singletons. Sample: PBMCs. The origin of the receptors is a human donor in good health. Some clones in this sample may be carry-over from other donors' samples.

J is TRBJ1-5 and V is TRBV5-1, with D perhaps TRBD1 (5 bases). The CDR3 contains 13 residues. The germline gives CDR1 SGHRS, CDR2 YFSETQ. V gave up 4 bases and J gave up 7 bases, with 12 bases separating them. CDR3 in amino acids: CASSLQGSQPQHF. In nucleotides, the CDR3 is TGCGCCAGCAGCCTCCAGGGAAGCCAGCCCCAGCATTTT.

Only one count was recorded for this clone. This chain connects TRBV11-2 to TRBJ2-3, with TRBD2 as a possible D gene (5 bases). The CDR3 length is 14 residues. The germline V and J ends were trimmed by 5 bases and 2 bases, with 11 bases remaining between them. CDR1 is SGHAT and CDR2 is FQNNGV in the germline V gene. The chain's CDR3 is CASSLDGLTDTQYF. The DNA of the CDR3 is TGTGCCAGCAGCCTCGACGGACTCACAGATACGCAGTATTTT.

This clone was recorded once. The V and J genes are TRBV27 and TRBJ2-1; TRBD2 matches 10 bases. This CDR3 region has 16 residues. Germline V lookup: CDR1 MNHEY, CDR2 SMNVEV (reference sequence). Unmatched junction bases numbered 3, after V lost 0 bases and J lost 4 bases. The CDR3 DNA is TGTGCCAGCAGTTTATCTGGGACTAGCGTTTACAATGAGCAGTTCTTC. This sequence encodes CASSLSGTSVYNEQFF.

This clone was counted once. This chain connects TRBV7-9 to TRBJ2-5; TRBD2 is a possible D gene (5 bases). The CDR3 spans 12 residues. Germline lookup yields CDR1 SEHNR and CDR2 FQNEAQ (reference sequence). Trimming took 7 bases from V and 5 from J, leaving 11 bases between them. CDR3 residues: CASTTGGETQYF. CDR3 DNA: TGTGCCAGCACCACCGGCGGGGAGACCCAGTACTTC.

J is TRBJ1-5 and V is TRBV5-6; no clear D gene. With 4 bases removed from V and 0 bases from J, the gap between germline ends came to 14 bases. Germline assignment: CDR1 SGHDT and CDR2 YYEEEE. The length of the CDR3 is 16 residues. The CDR3 loop is CASSTLLESSNQPQHF. In nucleotides, the CDR3 is TGTGCCAGCAGCACCCTGTTGGAGTCTAGCAATCAGCCCCAGCATTTT.